This TCR beta chain was captured in a study of preoperative IRX-2 immunotherapy in early breast cancer. Germline V gene sequence: CDR1 SGHNT, CDR2 YENEEA. V lost 7 bases to trimming and J lost 6 bases; unmatched junction nucleotides: 14. The CDR3 has 15 amino acids. Specified treatment: preoperative locoregional IRX-2 cytokine immunotherapy. Samples came from a phase Ib trial of preoperative locoregional IRX-2 cytokine immunotherapy. Measured with immunoSEQ multiplex PCR; TCRdb has only the in-frame clones, and not every one. The profile covers thousands of clones, with around 80% appearing a single time and 16% taken by the ten largest.

This TCR came from a human donor with breast cancer. The chain carries TRBV11-3 and TRBJ2-7; 8 bases fit TRBD2. The specimen was tumor tissue, collected after IRX-2 immunotherapy. This CDR3 reads CASNLYSSGGGEQYF. CDR3 bases: TGTGCCAGCAACCTGTATTCAAGCGGGGGAGGCGAGCAGTACTTC.